This T cell receptor (beta chain) emerged from a study of T cell responses to AZD1222 COVID-19 vaccine listed by TCRdb under 2021. At the level of the whole study: AZD1222 recipients with second doses at about 4 weeks or about 12 weeks were pooled, because spike-specific TCR depth and breadth did not differ between schedules. TCR sequencing covered over 230 trial participants: 200 to 220 given two doses of AZD1222 and 26 given two doses of MenACWY control vaccine. Trial participants were enrolled by age into subgroups of 18-55, 56-69 and 70-plus years, and around 140, 26 and 57 TCR-sequenced participants, respectively, were included in these subgroups.

V loses 1 base at its end and J loses 7 bases; junction bases beyond the gene matches: 7. CDR1 SGHNT and CDR2 YENEEA were looked up in the germline V gene. Including the terminal cysteine and phenylalanine, the CDR3 comprises 16 residues. Only CDR3 DNA remains: 48 bases, in frame from the first base. Overall study outcomes, separate from this receptor: The 56-69-year group was small, and its depth increase did not reach significance, likely because of low power. Participants were mostly white British, with more females than males. The authors suggested clonal diversity may have been underestimated. After two AZD1222 doses, spike-specific TCR breadth and depth were significantly higher than at day 0 and than in MenACWY recipients. Reportedly, close to half of the unique spike-specific TCRs recognized epitopes lying outside the regions that are mutated in the B.1.351 and B.1.1.7 variants. Because no day 14 peak-response samples were available, the repertoires could be characterized only after the peak T cell response. CD4 TCRs associated with the vaccine covered the entire spike protein, and the dominant responses were in regions 160-218 and 743-854. Conclusions about previously exposed vaccinees are limited because only six or seven AZD1222 recipients were SARS-CoV-2 seropositive at baseline.

This specimen's time point label, interpreted: baseline before first vaccination. Vaccinee samples were obtained from the UK trials COV001 and COV002, which included a single-blind randomized controlled phase 2/3 trial of AZD1222 (ChAdOx1 nCoV-19) in healthy adults. Trial participant PBMC samples were collected at day 0 and day 28 after the second dose for TCRbeta chain sequencing. The CDR3 regions of human TCRbeta chains were analyzed by immunosequencing. On the study's bioinformatics: Repertoire TCRs were checked for matches against a reference library of SARS-CoV-2-specific TCRs that had been generated using the MIRA antigen-specificity platform. Breadth was defined as the fraction of unique TCRs that were SARS-CoV-2-associated, and depth was defined as the fraction of total T cells that were SARS-CoV-2-associated. Using the MIRA data, every spike-specific TCR was mapped to the spike region that the TCR reacted to and assigned to either a CD4 or a CD8 class. Log10-transformed breadth and depth values were compared by one-way ANOVA with Sidak's multiple comparisons tests. As stored in TCRdb, this immuneACCESS dataset retains in-frame rearrangements with V and J assigned. A fraction of the clones does not appear; measured against another copy, unresolved V genes explain less than half of the discrepancy, and the remainder lacks a known reason. That table is the source of V, J and clone size, and D and trimming were worked out from the DNA. This sample gives roughly 76,000 clones in total; 88% of them show up just once. The top ten clones comprise roughly a tenth of the sample.

As regards this clone: Its antigen specificity is not known. No base quality information exists; no much larger clone differs at one position.

This specimen was peripheral blood, taken on day 0 of AZD1222 vaccination. The sequence joins TRBV11-3 to TRBJ2-1; 10 nucleotides in the junction match TRBD2. The receptor was derived from an adult in good health. Here the CDR3 is given as CASSLGGSGRVNEQFF. The sequenced DNA is TGTGCCAGCAGCTTAGGGGGGAGCGGGAGGGTTAATGAGCAGTTCTTC.